One and the same sample provided the 18 T cell receptor beta chains below, sequenced in a study of cytomegalovirus exposure and HLA in healthy donors. The PCR was carried out with 60 Vbeta primers and 13 Jbeta primers. The assay was immunoSEQ multiplex PCR, and TCRdb's table has in-frame clones only and misses some. The repertoire includes 140,000 or so clones, under 90% of them detected once, and about 4.4% sits in the top ten. The sample taken for sequencing was PBMCs. These receptors were taken from a man aged 35-49 years in good health and CMV-seronegative.

The chain is built from TRBV28 and TRBJ2-7, with TRBD1 identical over 7 bases. CDR1 is MDHEN, CDR2 SYDVKM, per germline. The CDR3 has 13 amino acids. The J segment lost 3 bases and the V segment lost 5 bases, leaving 4 bases of the junction unmatched. CDR3 amino acids: CASSGTDIYEQYF. The CDR3, as DNA: TGTGCCAGCAGTGGGACAGACATCTACGAGCAGTACTTC.

This clone was detected once. The chain employs TRBV10-3 and TRBJ1-5, with 9 bases fitting TRBD1. This CDR3 region has 13 residues. CDR1 and CDR2 (germline): ENHRY, SYGVKD. J lost 14 bases, V lost 2 bases, and 7 bases had no gene match. CDR3 loop: CAISETLQGAEHF. CDR3 nucleotides: TGTGCCATCAGTGAGACTCTACAGGGGGCAGAGCATTTT.

The chain joins TRBV6-1 to TRBJ2-1, with TRBD1 matching over 7 bases. CDR1 is MNHNS and CDR2 is SASEGT in the germline V gene. The CDR3 is 12 residues long. The J segment lost 7 bases and the V segment lost 6 bases, leaving 3 bases of the junction unmatched. CDR3: CASRLQGNEQFF. In DNA, the CDR3 is TGTGCCAGCAGGTTACAGGGGAATGAGCAGTTCTTC.

The J gene is TRBJ2-2, the V gene TRBV10-1, with 11 bases identical to TRBD2. Per the germline V gene, CDR1 is WNHNN and CDR2 is SYGVQD (reference sequence). V lost 2 bases to trimming and J lost 4 bases; unmatched junction nucleotides: 3. The length of the CDR3 is 16 residues. The CDR3 DNA is TGCGCCAGCAGTGAGACTAGCGGGGGAGGCACCGGGGAGCTGTTTTTT. Its protein product is CASSETSGGGTGELFF.

The chain uses TRBV4-2 and TRBJ1-4; no clear D gene. The V and J ends lost 6 bases and 4 bases respectively, with 12 bases between them. The germline V gene encodes CDR1 LGHNA and CDR2 YNFKEQ. The CDR3 covers 14 residues. The CDR3 sequence is CASSSETGNEKLFF. The CDR3 nucleotides read TGTGCCAGCAGTTCGGAGACTGGTAATGAAAAACTGTTTTTT.

The chain combines TRBV5-5 with TRBJ1-4, with D perhaps matching TRBD1 (6 bases). Germline CDR1 SGHKS, CDR2 YYEKEE (reference sequence). The CDR3 consists of 15 residues. V was shortened by 5 bases and J by 2 bases, with 13 bases between the two germline ends. This CDR3 is CASRINRVTNEKLFF. The CDR3 DNA follows: TGTGCCAGCAGGATAAACAGGGTTACTAATGAAAAACTGTTTTTT.

V gene TRBV7-2 combines with J gene TRBJ2-1; TRBD2 agrees at 14 bases. CDR1 SGHTA and CDR2 FQGNSA come from the germline V gene. V trimming: 1 base; J trimming: 9 bases; junction bases outside the gene matches: 5. This CDR3 comprises 16 residues. CDR3 nucleotide sequence: TGTGCCAGCAGCTTAGGAGGGACTAGCGGGGGCAGTGAGCAGTTCTTC. Its translation: CASSLGGTSGGSEQFF. The full variable domain, its missing parts supplied by reference TRBV7-2 and TRBJ2-1, is GAGVSQSPSNKVTEKGKDVELRCDPISGHTALYWYRQSLGQGLEFLIYFQGNSAPDKSGLPSDRFSAERTGGSVSTLTIQRTQQEDSAVYLCASSLGGTSGGSEQFFGPGTRLTVL.

The rearrangement links TRBV7-9 to TRBJ2-5, with 7 bases aligning to TRBD1. Unmatched junction bases numbered 6, after V lost 5 bases and J lost 0 bases. CDR3 size: 15 residues. From germline, CDR1 is SEHNR and CDR2 FQNEAQ (reference sequence). CDR3 residues: CASSPRDRYQETQYF. The CDR3 DNA sequence: TGTGCCAGCAGCCCACGGGACAGATACCAAGAGACCCAGTACTTC.

This rearrangement joins TRBV29-1 to TRBJ2-7; TRBD1 might be the D (5 bases). The CDR3 is 16 amino acids. V lost 0 bases, J lost 1 base, and 16 bases lay in between. Germline lookup yields CDR1 SQVTM and CDR2 ANQGSEA. The CDR3 bases are TGCAGCGTTGAAGATCATGGCAGGGTGGGGTCCTACGAGCAGTACTTC. It yields the protein CSVEDHGRVGSYEQYF.

The sample holds one count of this clone. V gene TRBV27 combines with J gene TRBJ1-1; 9 bases agree with TRBD1. The CDR3 has 14 residues. CDR1 and CDR2 (germline): MNHEY, SMNVEV (reference sequence). Trimming at V came to 3 bases and at J to 4 bases, leaving 3 bases not matched to a gene. CDR3: CASSLYRGLTEAFF. CDR3 DNA sequence: TGTGCCAGCAGTTTGTACAGGGGGCTCACTGAAGCTTTCTTT.

The chain carries TRBV15 and TRBJ2-3; D remains ambiguous. Trimming removed 1 base at V and 4 bases at J, with 9 bases between. CDR1 and CDR2 from the germline V gene are LNHNV and YYDKDF (reference sequence). CDR3 size: 14 residues. The CDR3 region is CATSRGQEADTQYF. CDR3 bases: TGTGCCACCAGCAGAGGACAAGAAGCAGATACGCAGTATTTT. Looking up the rest from reference TRBV15 and TRBJ2-3 gives the full variable domain: DAMVIQNPRYQVTQFGKPVTLSCSQTLNHNVMYWYQQKSSQAPKLLFHYYDKDFNNEADTPDNFQSRRPNTSFCFLDIRSPGLGDTAMYLCATSRGQEADTQYFGPGTRLTVL.

The chain recombines TRBV6-5 with TRBJ1-3; a possible D gene is TRBD1 (6 bases). CDR3 length: 15 amino acids. V lost 6 bases and J 0 bases, leaving 12 bases between the germline ends. CDR1 MNHEY and CDR2 SVGAGI come from the germline V gene. CDR3 sequence: CASRTPGASGNTIYF. The CDR3 DNA follows: TGTGCCAGCAGGACTCCAGGGGCCTCTGGAAACACCATATATTTT.

A single count supports this clone. This chain links TRBV25-1 with TRBJ1-3, with 8 nucleotides matching TRBD1. The trim removed 5 bases at V and 0 bases at J, leaving 3 bases unmatched. This CDR3 region has 15 residues. Germline lookup yields CDR1 MGHDK and CDR2 SYGVNS. The CDR3 DNA follows: TGTGCCAGCAGTACCGGACAGGGCTCTGGAAACACCATATATTTT. Translation: CASSTGQGSGNTIYF. Combining the CDR3 with reference TRBV25-1 and TRBJ1-3 gives the whole variable domain EADIYQTPRYLVIGTGKKITLECSQTMGHDKMYWYQQDPGMELHLIHYSYGVNSTEKGDLSSESTVSRIRTEHFPLTLESARPSHTSQYLCASSTGQGSGNTIYFGEGSWLTVV.

The chain has TRBV5-1 and TRBJ1-6; TRBD1 might be the D (6 bases). Trimming shortened V by 0 bases and J by 9 bases, and 13 bases separated the two germline ends. Germline-derived CDR1 and CDR2 are SGHRS and YFSETQ. The length of the CDR3 is 15 residues. The CDR3 sequence: CASSLDGTLTSPLHF. CDR3 DNA: TGCGCCAGCAGCTTGGACGGGACATTGACTTCACCCCTCCACTTT. The full variable domain, rest sourced from reference TRBV5-1 and TRBJ1-6, is KAGVTQTPRYLIKTRGQQVTLSCSPISGHRSVSWYQQTPGQGLQFLFEYFSETQRNKGNFPGRFSGRQFSNSRSEMNVSTLELGDSALYLCASSLDGTLTSPLHFGNGTRLTVT.

In this sample, this clone turned up once. The gene calls are TRBV4-1 and TRBJ2-2; 7 nucleotides line up with TRBD2. From germline, CDR1 is MGHRA and CDR2 YSYEKL. The ends lost 1 base at V and 5 bases at J; junction bases unmatched: 7. The length of the CDR3 is 16 residues. The CDR3 bases are TGCGCCAGCAGCCAAGTTTGGGGAGGGCGGACCGGGGAGCTGTTTTTT. This translates into CASSQVWGGRTGELFF.

CDR3 sequence (DNA): TGCGCCAGCAGCCTACGAGGTAGCGGGGGGGCGGGAGATACGCAGTATTTT. It translates to CASSLRGSGGAGDTQYF. V gene TRBV4-1 combines with J gene TRBJ2-3, with 11 nucleotides matching TRBD2. This CDR3 is 17 amino acids long. The J segment lost 5 bases and the V segment lost 4 bases, leaving 11 bases of the junction unmatched. Germline CDR1 is MGHRA and CDR2 is YSYEKL.

The rearrangement uses TRBV6-5 and TRBJ1-2; weak D call: TRBD1 (6 bases). The germline gives CDR1 MNHEY, CDR2 SVGAGI. The CDR3 consists of 12 residues. V dropped 7 bases and J dropped 5 bases, with 11 bases sitting between them. CDR3 sequence: CASMRGGYGYTF. As DNA, the CDR3 is TGTGCCAGCATGAGGGGGGGGTATGGCTACACCTTC.

The gene calls are TRBV11-1 and TRBJ2-7; D perhaps matches TRBD1 (6 bases). V was pared by 3 bases and J by 4 bases, with 13 bases between. The CDR3 is made up of 14 amino acids. Germline V gene lookup returns CDR1 SGHAT and CDR2 FQDESV (reference sequence). Written as DNA, the CDR3 is TGTGCCAGCAGCTTCACAGGGATTGGGTACGAGCAGTACTTC. This sequence encodes CASSFTGIGYEQYF.